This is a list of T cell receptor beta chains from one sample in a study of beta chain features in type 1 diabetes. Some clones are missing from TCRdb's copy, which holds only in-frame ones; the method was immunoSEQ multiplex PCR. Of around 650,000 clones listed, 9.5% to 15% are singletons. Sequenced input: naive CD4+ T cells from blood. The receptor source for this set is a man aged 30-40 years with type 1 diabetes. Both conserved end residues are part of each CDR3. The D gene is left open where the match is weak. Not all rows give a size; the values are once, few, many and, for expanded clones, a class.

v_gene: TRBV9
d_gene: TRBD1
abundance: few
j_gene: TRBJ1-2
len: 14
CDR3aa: CASSVGQGNYGYTF
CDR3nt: TGTGCCAGCAGCGTAGGACAGGGGAACTATGGCTACACCTTC

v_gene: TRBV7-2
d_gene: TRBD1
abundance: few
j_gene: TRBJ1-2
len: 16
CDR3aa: CASSSAPGQGLDGYTF
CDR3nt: TGTGCCAGCAGCTCGGCCCCGGGACAGGGTCTGGATGGCTACACCTTC

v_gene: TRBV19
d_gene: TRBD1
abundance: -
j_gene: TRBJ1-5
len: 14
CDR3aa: CASSGQGGNQPQHF
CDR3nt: TGTGCCAGCAGCGGACAGGGTGGGAATCAGCCCCAGCATTTT

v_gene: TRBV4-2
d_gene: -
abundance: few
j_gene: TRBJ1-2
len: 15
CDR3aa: CASSQGALTIDGYTF
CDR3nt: TGTGCCAGCAGCCAAGGGGCCCTGACAATAGATGGCTACACCTTC

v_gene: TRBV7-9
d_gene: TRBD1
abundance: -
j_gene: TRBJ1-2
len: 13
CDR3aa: CASSSGQRSRYTF
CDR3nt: TGTGCCAGCAGCTCGGGACAGCGAAGTAGGTACACCTTC

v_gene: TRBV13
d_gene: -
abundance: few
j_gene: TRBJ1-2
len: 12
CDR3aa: CASSLFTGGYTF
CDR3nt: TGTGCCAGCAGCTTATTCACAGGCGGCTACACCTTC

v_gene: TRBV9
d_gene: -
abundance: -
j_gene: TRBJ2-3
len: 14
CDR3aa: CASSVRVVTDTQYF
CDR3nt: TGTGCCAGCAGCGTCAGGGTAGTCACGGATACGCAGTATTTT

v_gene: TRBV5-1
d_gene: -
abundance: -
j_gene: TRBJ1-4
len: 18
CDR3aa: CASSFSGTSVATNEKLFF
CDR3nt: TGCGCCAGCAGCTTCAGCGGGACATCGGTCGCAACTAATGAAAAACTGTTTTTT

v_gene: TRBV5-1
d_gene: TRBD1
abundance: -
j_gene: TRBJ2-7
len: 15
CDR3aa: CASSFPDRGKNEQYF
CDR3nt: TGCGCCAGCAGCTTCCCAGACAGGGGAAAGAACGAGCAGTACTTC

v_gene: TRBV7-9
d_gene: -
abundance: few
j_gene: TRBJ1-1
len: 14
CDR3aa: CASSPLFGETEAFF
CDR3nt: TGTGCCAGCAGCCCCCTTTTCGGGGAAACTGAAGCTTTCTTT

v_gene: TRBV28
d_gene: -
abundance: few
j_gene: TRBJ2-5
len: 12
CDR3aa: CASTSGPETQYF
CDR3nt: TGTGCCAGCACCAGCGGCCCGGAGACCCAGTACTTC

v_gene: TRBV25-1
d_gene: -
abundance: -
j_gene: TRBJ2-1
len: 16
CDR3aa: CASSDLGGGLHNEQFF
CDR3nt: TGTGCCAGCAGTGATCTTGGCGGGGGCCTACACAATGAGCAGTTCTTC

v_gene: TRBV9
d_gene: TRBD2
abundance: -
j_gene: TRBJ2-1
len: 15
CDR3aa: CASSVGLAGENEQFF
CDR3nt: TGTGCCAGCAGCGTTGGACTAGCGGGGGAAAATGAGCAGTTCTTC

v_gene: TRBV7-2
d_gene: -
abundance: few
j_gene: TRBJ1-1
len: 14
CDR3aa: CASSPVGRRTEAFF
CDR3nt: TGTGCCAGCTCCCCGGTTGGGAGGCGCACTGAAGCTTTCTTT

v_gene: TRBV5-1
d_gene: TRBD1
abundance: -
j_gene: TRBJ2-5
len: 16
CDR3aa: CASSPDRGPQSETQYF
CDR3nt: TGCGCCAGCAGCCCGGACAGGGGGCCTCAATCGGAGACCCAGTACTTC

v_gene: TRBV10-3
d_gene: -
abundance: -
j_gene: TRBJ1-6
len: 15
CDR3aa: CAISEGWGANSPLHF
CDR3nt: TGTGCCATCAGTGAGGGCTGGGGGGCGAATTCACCCCTCCACTTT

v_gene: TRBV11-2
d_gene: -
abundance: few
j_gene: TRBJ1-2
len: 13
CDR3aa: CASSSRTRDGYTF
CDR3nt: TGTGCCAGCAGCTCCAGAACCAGGGACGGCTACACCTTC

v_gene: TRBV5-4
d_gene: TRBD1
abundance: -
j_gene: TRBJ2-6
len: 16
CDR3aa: CASSLLQGSGANVLTF
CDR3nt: TGTGCCAGCAGCTTGTTACAGGGGTCAGGGGCCAACGTCCTGACTTTC

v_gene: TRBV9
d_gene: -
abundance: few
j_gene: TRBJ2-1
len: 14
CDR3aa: CASSSTVSYNEQFF
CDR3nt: TGTGCCAGCAGCTCGACAGTCTCCTACAATGAGCAGTTCTTC

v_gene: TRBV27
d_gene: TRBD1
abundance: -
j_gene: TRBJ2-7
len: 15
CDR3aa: CASSYLGQGAYEQYF
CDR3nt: TGTGCCAGCAGCTACCTGGGACAGGGGGCCTACGAGCAGTACTTC

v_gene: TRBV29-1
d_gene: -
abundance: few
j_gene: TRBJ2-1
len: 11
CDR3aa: CSVGRNNEQFF
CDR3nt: TGCAGCGTTGGCAGGAACAATGAGCAGTTCTTC

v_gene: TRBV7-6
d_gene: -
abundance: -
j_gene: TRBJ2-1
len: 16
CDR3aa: CASSLAQGLGYNEQFF
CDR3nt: TGTGCCAGCAGCTTAGCACAGGGACTCGGCTACAATGAGCAGTTCTTC

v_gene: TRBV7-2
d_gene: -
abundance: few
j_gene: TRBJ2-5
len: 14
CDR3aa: CASSNRGPRETQYF
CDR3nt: TGTGCCAGCAGCAACCGGGGCCCCCGAGAGACCCAGTACTTC

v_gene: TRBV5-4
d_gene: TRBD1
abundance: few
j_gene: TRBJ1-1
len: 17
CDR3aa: CAATRGGQGMMNTEAFF
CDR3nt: TGTGCCGCCACCCGGGGGGGACAGGGGATGATGAACACTGAAGCTTTCTTT

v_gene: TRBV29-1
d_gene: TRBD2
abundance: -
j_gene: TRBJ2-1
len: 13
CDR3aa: CSVGTSGGNEQFF
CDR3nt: TGCAGCGTAGGGACTAGCGGGGGCAATGAGCAGTTCTTC

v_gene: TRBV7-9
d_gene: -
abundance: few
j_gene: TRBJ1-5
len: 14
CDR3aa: CASSLGGGGQPQHF
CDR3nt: TGTGCCAGCAGCTTGGGCGGGGGCGGACAGCCCCAGCATTTT

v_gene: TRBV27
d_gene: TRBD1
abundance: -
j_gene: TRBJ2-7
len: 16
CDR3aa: CASSLSGDRPPGEQYF
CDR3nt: TGTGCCAGCAGTTTATCGGGGGACAGGCCCCCCGGCGAGCAGTACTTC

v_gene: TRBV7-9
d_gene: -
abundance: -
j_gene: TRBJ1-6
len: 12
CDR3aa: CASSLNNSPLHF
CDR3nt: TGTGCCAGCAGCCTCAATAATTCACCCCTCCACTTT

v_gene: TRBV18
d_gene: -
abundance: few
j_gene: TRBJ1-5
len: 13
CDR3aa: CASSLGSNQPQHF
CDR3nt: TGTGCCAGCTCACTTGGTAGCAATCAGCCCCAGCATTTT

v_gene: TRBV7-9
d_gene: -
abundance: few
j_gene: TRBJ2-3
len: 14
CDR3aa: CASSLLAGPDTQYF
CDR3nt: TGTGCCAGCAGCTTATTGGCAGGTCCGGATACGCAGTATTTT

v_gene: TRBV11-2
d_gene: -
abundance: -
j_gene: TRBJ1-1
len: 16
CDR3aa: CASSPQNGRLNTEAFF
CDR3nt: TGTGCCAGCAGCCCCCAAAACGGACGGCTGAACACTGAAGCTTTCTTT

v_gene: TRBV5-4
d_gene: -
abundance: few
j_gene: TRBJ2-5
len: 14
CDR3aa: CASSLFDRLGTQYF
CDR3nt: TGTGCCAGCAGCTTATTCGACAGGTTGGGGACCCAGTACTTC

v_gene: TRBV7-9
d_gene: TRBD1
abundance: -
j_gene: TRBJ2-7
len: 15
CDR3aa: CASSSPGQGPYEQYF
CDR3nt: TGTGCCAGCAGCTCCCCGGGACAGGGACCCTACGAGCAGTACTTC